This entry describes one T cell receptor beta chain. The entry originates in a study of early T cells in non-severe SARS-CoV-2 infection. TCRdb reanalysed the 5' RACE reads using MiXCR and keeps one entry per CDR3 protein. The data contain about 82,000 distinct CDR3 sequences, less than 15% of them singletons. V lost 0 bases and J lost 0, with 11 bases in between. Germline CDR1 and CDR2: SNHLY and FYNNEI. The CDR3 extends over 17 amino acids. The chain couples TRBV2 to TRBJ1-4; D gene uncertain. The TCR comes from an adult who was a healthcare worker with PCR-confirmed SARS-CoV-2 infection or an uninfected control (not recorded which). Sequencing was done on a sample of whole blood. The CDR3 reads CASSEAYGTPTNEKLFF. Here the CDR3 DNA reads TGTGCCAGCAGTGAAGCATATGGAACACCAACTAATGAAAAACTGTTTTTT. The full variable domain, completed using reference TRBV2 and TRBJ1-4, is EPEVTQTPSHQVTQMGQEVILRCVPISNHLYFYWYRQILGQKVEFLVSFYNNEISEKSEIFDDQFSVERPDGSNFTLKIRSTKLEDSAMYFCASSEAYGTPTNEKLFFGSGTQLSVL.